This T cell receptor beta chain derives from a study of blood T cell repertoires in COVID-19. Overall study context: Spain, Italy and the United States supplied samples that represented acute and convalescent COVID-19. The analysed material was cDNA or gDNA that came from T cells, B-cell-depleted T cells, or PBMCs.

CDR3 length: 17 amino acids. Original analysis: It was from reference gene primer amplification that nucleated cell counts were estimated. Assay used: immunoSEQ multiplex PCR; TCRdb lists only in-frame clones, some missing. V, J and clone size are those of that table, while D and trimming were read from the DNA. Among some 100,000 clones listed, about 85% were seen once. The receptor's source is a middle-aged man with active or convalescent COVID-19. Sequencing was performed on peripheral blood. The J gene is TRBJ2-5, the V gene TRBV12-2; the D call of TRBD2 is as the table states it, not checked on the DNA. TRBV12-2 is an annotated pseudogene. CDR3 nucleotides: TGTGCAAGTCGCTTAGATCCAGCGGGAGCTAGACAAGAGACCCAGTACTTC. Translated: CASRLDPAGARQETQYF.